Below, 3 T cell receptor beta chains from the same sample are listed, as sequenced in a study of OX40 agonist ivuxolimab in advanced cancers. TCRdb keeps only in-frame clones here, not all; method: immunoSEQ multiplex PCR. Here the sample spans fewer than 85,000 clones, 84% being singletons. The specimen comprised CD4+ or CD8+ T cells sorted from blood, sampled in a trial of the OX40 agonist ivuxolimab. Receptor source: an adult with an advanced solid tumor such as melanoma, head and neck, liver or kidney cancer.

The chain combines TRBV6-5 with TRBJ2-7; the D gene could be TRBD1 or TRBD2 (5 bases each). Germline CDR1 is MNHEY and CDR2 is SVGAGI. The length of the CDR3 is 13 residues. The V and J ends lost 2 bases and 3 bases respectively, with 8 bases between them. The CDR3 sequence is CASSYRDGYEQYF. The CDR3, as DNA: TGTGCCAGCAGTTACCGGGACGGCTACGAGCAGTACTTC.

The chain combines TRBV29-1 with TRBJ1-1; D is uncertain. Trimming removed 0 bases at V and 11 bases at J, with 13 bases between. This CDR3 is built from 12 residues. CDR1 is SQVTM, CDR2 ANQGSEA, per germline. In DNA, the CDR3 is TGCAGCGTTGAAGATCAGGCGCTGGATGCTTTCTTT. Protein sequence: CSVEDQALDAFF.

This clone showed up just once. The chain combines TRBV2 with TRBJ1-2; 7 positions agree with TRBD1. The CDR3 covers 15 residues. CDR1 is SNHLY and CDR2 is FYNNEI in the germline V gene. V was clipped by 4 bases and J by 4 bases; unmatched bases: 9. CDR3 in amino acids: CASSARDSVGYGYTF. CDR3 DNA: TGTGCCAGCAGTGCCCGGGACAGTGTCGGCTATGGCTACACCTTC.